The 15 T cell receptor beta chains below were found in one sample sequenced in a study of technical replicates of blood from a handful of donors. The method was immunoSEQ multiplex PCR; TCRdb's version includes in-frame clones alone and lacks a portion of them. The sample contains some 94,000 clones, 85% to 95% of which appear only once. Sequences were obtained from T cells isolated from PBMCs. These receptors were obtained from a human donor in good health.

This sequence joins TRBV28 and TRBJ2-1; 7 nucleotides agree with TRBD2. From germline, CDR1 is MDHEN and CDR2 SYDVKM. The CDR3 sequence is 11 residues long. With 7 bases clipped from V and 15 bases from J, the junction kept 9 bases outside the gene matches. CDR3 sequence: CASTSGVEPFF. The CDR3 DNA is TGTGCCAGCACTAGCGGTGTCGAACCGTTCTTC.

This clone was observed once. The sample has other DNA sequences that encode this CDR3 too. The chain is built from TRBV10-3 and TRBJ1-4, with a weak D call TRBD1 (6 bases). Germline CDR1 ENHRY, CDR2 SYGVKD. Trimming cost V 2 bases and J 7 bases, with 8 bases left between them. The CDR3 has 13 amino acids. The CDR3, as DNA: TGTGCCATCAGTGAGGCCAGGGGTGAAAAACTGTTTTTT. Its translation is CAISEARGEKLFF.

The chain has TRBV13 and TRBJ2-2, with D perhaps TRBD1 (6 bases). The V and J ends lost 5 bases and 2 bases respectively, with 15 bases between them. This CDR3 has 16 amino acids. CDR1 and CDR2 from the germline V gene are PRHDT and FYEKMQ (reference sequence). CDR3 nucleotide sequence: TGTGCCAGCAGCCTCTGGGACACCTTAAACACCGGGGAGCTGTTTTTT. It yields the protein CASSLWDTLNTGELFF.

The V gene is TRBV7-3, the J gene TRBJ1-1; TRBD1 matches 11 bases. CDR1 is SGHTA and CDR2 is FQGTGA in the germline V gene. The CDR3 extends over 17 amino acids. Unmatched junction bases numbered 11, after V lost 5 bases and J lost 3 bases. CDR3 sequence (DNA): TGTGCCAGCAGCCCAGGGACAGGGGGGCTTCAGGACACTGAAGCTTTCTTT. It is translated as CASSPGTGGLQDTEAFF.

This clone has only a few counts. J is TRBJ1-2 and V is TRBV5-6, with D maybe TRBD1 (5 bases). V lost 4 bases to trimming and J lost 2 bases, with 12 bases between them. CDR1 and CDR2 from the germline V gene are SGHDT and YYEEEE. The CDR3 length is 14 residues. CDR3 nucleotides: TGTGCCAGCAGCCCGGCACCAGGGAACTATGGCTACACCTTC. It yields the protein CASSPAPGNYGYTF.

The V call is TRBV6-5, the J call TRBJ2-2; 9 nucleotides match TRBD1. Germline CDR1 MNHEY, CDR2 SVGAGI. The CDR3 runs 14 residues. V lost 5 bases, J lost 6 bases, and 4 bases stayed unmatched. CDR3 region: CASSRRTGAGELFF. The CDR3, as DNA: TGTGCCAGCAGTAGAAGGACAGGGGCCGGGGAGCTGTTTTTT.

The chain links TRBV16 to TRBJ2-1; TRBD2 agrees at 12 bases. The CDR3 has 15 amino acids. The germline V gene encodes CDR1 KGHSY and CDR2 FQNENV. The trim removed 1 base at V and 7 bases at J, leaving 2 bases unmatched. The CDR3 loop is CASSQFGTSGNEQFF. The DNA for the CDR3 is TGTGCCAGCAGCCAATTCGGGACTAGCGGGAATGAGCAGTTCTTC.

This clone was observed a single time. The V gene is TRBV27, the J gene TRBJ1-1; TRBD1 matches at 7 bases. This CDR3 has 15 residues. Looked up from germline, CDR1 is MNHEY and CDR2 is SMNVEV (reference sequence). V trimming: 4 bases; J trimming: 10 bases; junction bases outside the gene matches: 15. CDR3 bases: TGTGCCAGCAGTTCGTGGCAGGGGGGAGCGAACGGAGCTTTCTTT. The encoded protein is CASSSWQGGANGAFF.

The chain has TRBV6-1 and TRBJ1-3; D uncertain. With 6 bases removed from V and 7 bases from J, the gap between germline ends came to 16 bases. The CDR3 has 14 amino acids. In germline, CDR1 is MNHNS, CDR2 SASEGT. CDR3 in amino acids: CASRGPSTGNTIYF. The CDR3 nucleotides are TGTGCCAGCAGGGGCCCGTCCACGGGGAACACCATATATTTT.

V gene TRBV2 combines with J gene TRBJ1-5; D perhaps matches TRBD1 (6 bases). This CDR3 region has 14 residues. Germline CDR1 SNHLY, CDR2 FYNNEI. V was cut by 4 bases and J by 5 bases, with 12 bases left in between. CDR3 sequence (DNA): TGTGCCAGCAGTGGTTGGGGGCGAGATCAGCCCCAGCATTTT. This codes for CASSGWGRDQPQHF.

The chain is built from TRBV10-1 and TRBJ2-3; 9 bases are shared with TRBD2. Germline V lookup: CDR1 WNHNN, CDR2 SYGVQD (reference sequence). The trim removed 6 bases at V and 6 bases at J, leaving 10 bases unmatched. This CDR3 is built from 15 residues. CDR3 in DNA: TGCGCCAGCAGAAGTAGCGGGAGCTTGGCTGATACGCAGTATTTT. Translation gives CASRSSGSLADTQYF.

The chain employs TRBV30 and TRBJ2-5, with D maybe TRBD2 (5 bases). Germline V gene sequence: CDR1 GTSNPN, CDR2 SVGIG (reference sequence). Deletions cut 2 bases from V and 1 base from J, with 11 bases between. The CDR3 has 14 residues. CDR3 loop: CAWSPEAAQETQYF. CDR3 bases: TGTGCCTGGAGTCCAGAAGCGGCCCAAGAGACCCAGTACTTC. The variable domain in full, completed from reference TRBV30 and TRBJ2-5, reads SQTIHQWPATLVQPVGSPLSLECTVEGTSNPNLYWYRQAAGRGLQLLFYSVGIGQISSEVPQNLSASRPQDRQFILSSKKLLLSDSGFYLCAWSPEAAQETQYFGPGTRLLVL.

The V gene is TRBV5-1, the J gene TRBJ1-2; unclear D gene. Between the trimmed V and J ends, which lost 0 bases and 6 bases, there was a span of 6 bases. The CDR3 sequence is 12 residues long. Germline V gene sequence: CDR1 SGHRS, CDR2 YFSETQ. The CDR3 protein is CASSLGQNGYTF. The CDR3 DNA sequence: TGCGCCAGCAGCTTGGGCCAGAATGGCTACACCTTC.

The V gene is TRBV27, the J gene TRBJ2-1, with TRBD2 matching over 7 bases. The length of the CDR3 is 15 residues. The V gene end was trimmed by 6 bases and the J gene end by 4 bases; junction bases not matched to a gene: 9. CDR1 and CDR2 from the germline V gene are MNHEY and SMNVEV (reference sequence). CDR3 in amino acids: CASSLPLAEYNEQFF. CDR3 DNA sequence: TGTGCCAGCAGCTTACCCCTAGCGGAGTACAATGAGCAGTTCTTC.

The genes are TRBV4-3 and TRBJ1-5, with D maybe TRBD1 (6 bases). Germline V gives CDR1 LGHNA, CDR2 YSLEER. Deletions cut 1 base from V and 4 bases from J, with 14 bases between. The CDR3 is 16 residues long. This CDR3 is CASSQGLQGINQPQHF. The CDR3 region has the DNA TGCGCCAGCAGCCAAGGCCTACAGGGAATTAATCAGCCCCAGCATTTT.